This TCR beta chain comes out of a study of shared clonotypes between healthy human individuals. Study in general: Samples came from two female and a few male donors aged 18 to 49. Every donor yielded three CD4 naive, three CD4 memory, two CD8 naive and one CD8 memory plate.

Points on this clone: Different DNA sequences within this sample yield the same CDR3.

Generated by immunoSEQ multiplex PCR, the TCRdb table keeps only in-frame clones and is missing some. The data hold 2.3 million or so clones, with roughly 93% observed a single time. This CDR3 region has 12 residues. The germline gives CDR1 KGHSH, CDR2 LQKENI. Between the trimmed V and J ends, which lost 3 bases and 6 bases, there was a span of 7 bases. Sequencing was performed on naive CD4+ T cells from PBMCs. As to subset: CD45RA+ positively selected. The rearrangement uses TRBV18 and TRBJ2-3; D is undetermined. This clonotype was obtained from a man between 18 and 35 years old in good health. Some clones in this sample may be carry-over from other donors' samples. CDR3 in amino acids: CASSPRADTQYF. In DNA form, the CDR3 reads TGTGCCAGCTCACCCCGGGCCGATACGCAGTATTTT.